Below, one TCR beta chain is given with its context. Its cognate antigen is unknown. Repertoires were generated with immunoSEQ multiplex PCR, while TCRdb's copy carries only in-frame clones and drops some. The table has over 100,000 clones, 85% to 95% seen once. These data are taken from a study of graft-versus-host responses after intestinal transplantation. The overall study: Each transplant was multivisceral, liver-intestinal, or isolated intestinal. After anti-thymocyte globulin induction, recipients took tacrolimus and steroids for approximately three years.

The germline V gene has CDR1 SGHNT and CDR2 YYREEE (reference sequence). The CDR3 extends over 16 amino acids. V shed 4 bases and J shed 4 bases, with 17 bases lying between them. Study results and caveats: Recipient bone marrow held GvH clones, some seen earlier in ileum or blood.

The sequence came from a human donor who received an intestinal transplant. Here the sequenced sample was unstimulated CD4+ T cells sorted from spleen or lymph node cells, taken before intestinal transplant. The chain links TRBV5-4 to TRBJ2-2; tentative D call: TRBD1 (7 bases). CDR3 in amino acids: CASSPPQGGGTGELFF. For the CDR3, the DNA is TGTGCCAGCAGCCCCCCCCAGGGGGGCGGCACCGGGGAGCTGTTTTTT.